These 28 T cell receptor beta chains came from one sample sequenced in a study of blood T cell repertoires in COVID-19. Clones were read by immunoSEQ multiplex PCR, and TCRdb kept only the in-frame ones, dropping some. The sample yields approximately 160,000 clones, about 82% seen once. The specimen was peripheral blood. The receptor set was obtained from a middle-aged man with active or convalescent COVID-19.

This sequence joins TRBV28 and TRBJ1-5; a weak D match, TRBD1 (6 bases). The V gene lost 4 bases and the J gene lost 2 bases, with 18 bases spanning the gap. The V gene's germline CDR1 is MDHEN and CDR2 SYDVKM. The CDR3 covers 17 residues. The chain's CDR3 is CASSYITGLRGNQPQHF. Written as DNA, the CDR3 is TGTGCCAGCAGTTACATCACAGGGTTACGAGGCAATCAGCCCCAGCATTTT.

The chain couples TRBV15 to TRBJ2-5, with TRBD2 identical over 10 bases. The V gene end was trimmed by 5 bases and the J gene end by 4 bases; junction bases not matched to a gene: 10. This CDR3 region has 16 residues. Germline values: CDR1 LNHNV, CDR2 YYDKDF (reference sequence). The CDR3 coding sequence is TGTGCCACCAGCCATGGCCCCCAGCGGGAGGGAGAGACCCAGTACTTC. Protein sequence: CATSHGPQREGETQYF. Full variable domain (remainder filled in from reference TRBV15 and TRBJ2-5): DAMVIQNPRYQVTQFGKPVTLSCSQTLNHNVMYWYQQKSSQAPKLLFHYYDKDFNNEADTPDNFQSRRPNTSFCFLDIRSPGLGDTAMYLCATSHGPQREGETQYFGPGTRLLVL.

J is TRBJ1-2 and V is TRBV11-2; 7 bases agree with TRBD1. The CDR3 is 15 amino acids. CDR1 and CDR2 from the germline V gene are SGHAT and FQNNGV. Trimming cost V 3 bases and J 4 bases; bases outside gene matches: 8. This chain's CDR3 is CASSFEGGVGYGYTF. The CDR3 DNA follows: TGTGCCAGCAGCTTCGAAGGGGGCGTAGGCTATGGCTACACCTTC.

The chain uses TRBV4-2 and TRBJ1-5; D gene ambiguous. The V gene's germline CDR1 is LGHNA and CDR2 YNFKEQ. This CDR3 is 15 amino acids long. V was shortened by 4 bases and J by 2 bases, with 12 bases between the two germline ends. The CDR3 bases are TGTGCCAGCAGCCCTGCAGATGTGGGCAATCAGCCCCAGCATTTT. Translating it yields CASSPADVGNQPQHF.

The genes are TRBV2 and TRBJ1-2, with TRBD1 as a possible D gene (6 bases). CDR3 length: 16 amino acids. The V end was cut by 7 bases, the J end by 4 bases, with 22 bases between. CDR1 and CDR2 from the germline V gene are SNHLY and FYNNEI. The CDR3 protein is CASTLPAGGARYGYTF. The CDR3 DNA is TGTGCCAGCACCCTACCCGCCGGGGGGGCCCGCTATGGCTACACCTTC.

This clone came up once. The chain recombines TRBV11-1 with TRBJ2-7; D is undetermined. This CDR3 comprises 12 residues. Per germline, CDR1 SGHAT and CDR2 FQDESV (reference sequence). Trimming removed 3 bases from V and 6 bases from J, with 9 bases in between. This CDR3 reads CASSFFSSEQYF. The CDR3 DNA is TGTGCCAGCAGCTTCTTCTCTTCCGAGCAGTACTTC.

The chain employs TRBV19 and TRBJ1-6; 7 bases map to TRBD1. Germline V gives CDR1 LNHDA, CDR2 SQIVND (reference sequence). The ends lost 3 bases at V and 8 bases at J; junction bases unmatched: 7. The CDR3 spans 15 residues. CDR3 amino acids: CASSMDRPSYSPLHF. DNA of the CDR3: TGTGCCAGTAGTATGGACAGGCCTAGTTATTCACCCCTCCACTTT.

The chain has TRBV15 and TRBJ2-5, with D possibly TRBD1 on 5 matching bases. V lost 8 bases, J lost 0 bases, and 10 bases lay in between. Germline V lookup: CDR1 LNHNV, CDR2 YYDKDF (reference sequence). This CDR3 has 13 amino acids. The CDR3 is CATGDSYQETQYF. The CDR3 coding sequence is TGTGCCACCGGAGACAGCTACCAAGAGACCCAGTACTTC.

The rearrangement links TRBV2 to TRBJ2-3; 7 bases are shared with TRBD1. The ends lost 6 bases at V and 5 bases at J; junction bases unmatched: 11. The V gene's germline CDR1 is SNHLY and CDR2 FYNNEI. The CDR3 has 15 amino acids. The CDR3 loop is CASSHGTELGDTQYF. The DNA for the CDR3 is TGTGCCAGCAGCCACGGGACAGAACTGGGAGATACGCAGTATTTT.

This clone has just a few counts. The genes are TRBV2 and TRBJ2-7; possibly TRBD1 for D (6 bases). This CDR3 has 14 amino acids. The V and J ends lost 3 bases and 9 bases respectively, with 18 bases between them. Germline assignment: CDR1 SNHLY and CDR2 FYNNEI. The DNA for the CDR3 is TGTGCCAGCAGTGAGGGAACAGGGTCGGGGAGGCAGTACTTC. Protein: CASSEGTGSGRQYF.

The chain has TRBV7-8 and TRBJ1-1; 7 bases map to TRBD1. Germline V gene sequence: CDR1 SGHVS, CDR2 FQNEAQ. The CDR3 is made up of 15 amino acids. The V gene end was trimmed by 5 bases and the J gene end by 3 bases; junction bases not matched to a gene: 9. The CDR3 spells CASSTRDRVYTEAFF. In DNA, the CDR3 is TGTGCCAGCAGCACTAGAGACAGGGTGTACACTGAAGCTTTCTTT. Full variable domain (remainder filled in from reference TRBV7-8 and TRBJ1-1): GAGVSQSPRYKVAKRGQDVALRCDPISGHVSLFWYQQALGQGPEFLTYFQNEAQLDKSGLPSDRFFAERPEGSVSTLKIQRTQQEDSAVYLCASSTRDRVYTEAFFGQGTRLTVV.

This sequence joins TRBV19 and TRBJ2-7; weak D call: TRBD1 (5 bases). With 5 bases removed from V and 4 bases from J, the gap between germline ends came to 18 bases. This CDR3 has 15 amino acids. Germline values: CDR1 LNHDA, CDR2 SQIVND (reference sequence). DNA for the CDR3: TGTGCCAGTAGTGCAGTAACAGGCGGTTTGTACGAGCAGTACTTC. It codes for CASSAVTGGLYEQYF.

The V and J genes are TRBV4-2 and TRBJ1-2; D is uncertain. Germline V gene data show CDR1 as LGHNA and CDR2 as YNFKEQ. This CDR3 comprises 14 residues. With 2 bases removed from V and 3 bases from J, the gap between germline ends came to 10 bases. CDR3 DNA: TGTGCCAGCAGCCAATCCGATCAGGACTATGGCTACACCTTC. It yields the protein CASSQSDQDYGYTF.

This chain joins TRBV19 and TRBJ2-1, with TRBD2 identical over 9 bases. The CDR3 is made up of 16 amino acids. V gave up 5 bases and J gave up 5 bases; unmatched junction bases: 10. Germline CDR1 and CDR2: LNHDA and SQIVND (reference sequence). The CDR3 DNA is TGTGCCAGTAGTTACATTAGCGGGAGTCGACACAATGAGCAGTTCTTC. Translating gives CASSYISGSRHNEQFF.

V and J are TRBV5-6 and TRBJ2-3; 7 bases match TRBD1. Germline CDR1 is SGHDT and CDR2 is YYEEEE. V gave up 4 bases and J gave up 3 bases; unmatched junction bases: 8. The length of the CDR3 is 15 residues. Here the CDR3 DNA reads TGTGCCAGCAGCACCGGACAGGAGTGGACAGATACGCAGTATTTT. Protein: CASSTGQEWTDTQYF.

This clone was counted only a few times. V usage is TRBV4-1 and J usage is TRBJ1-2; a weak D match, TRBD1 (6 bases). V was pared by 1 base and J by 5 bases, with 8 bases between. The germline V gene has CDR1 MGHRA and CDR2 YSYEKL. CDR3 length equals 13 residues. CDR3 residues: CASSQVGTYGYTF. In DNA, the CDR3 is TGCGCCAGCAGCCAAGTCGGGACATATGGCTACACCTTC.

The V gene is TRBV18, the J gene TRBJ2-5; perhaps TRBD1 as D (6 bases). The CDR3 sequence is 14 residues long. Per the germline V gene, CDR1 is KGHSH and CDR2 is LQKENI. V was shortened by 8 bases and J by 7 bases, with 20 bases between the two germline ends. Here the CDR3 DNA reads TGTGCCAGCCTCACCACCAGGGGTAGGCCGACCCAGTACTTC. Protein product: CASLTTRGRPTQYF.

The chain uses TRBV24-1 and TRBJ2-3, with 9 bases matching TRBD2. The V gene end was trimmed by 4 bases and the J gene end by 4 bases; junction bases not matched to a gene: 5. CDR3 length equals 15 residues. From germline, CDR1 is KGHDR and CDR2 SFDVKD. The DNA for the CDR3 is TGTGCCACCAGTGACCAGGCGGGGGGGGCAGATACGCAGTATTTT. This encodes CATSDQAGGADTQYF.

The V call is TRBV14, the J call TRBJ2-1, with 10 bases fitting TRBD2. This CDR3 comprises 14 residues. Trimming removed 2 bases from V and 13 bases from J; junction bases left unmatched: 8. CDR1 is SGHDN, CDR2 FVKESK, per germline. CDR3 amino acids: CASSQNQREGRQFF. CDR3 bases: TGTGCCAGCAGCCAAAACCAGCGGGAGGGCCGCCAGTTCTTC. The full variable domain, completed using reference TRBV14 and TRBJ2-1, is EAGVTQFPSHSVIEKGQTVTLRCDPISGHDNLYWYRRVMGKEIKFLLHFVKESKQDESGMPNNRFLAERTGGTYSTLKVQPAELEDSGVYFCASSQNQREGRQFFGPGTRLTVL.

The chain has TRBV13 and TRBJ2-7; 11 bases match TRBD2. This CDR3 region has 15 residues. The V segment lost 4 bases and the J segment 3 bases; nucleotides outside the gene matches: 5. The germline gives CDR1 PRHDT, CDR2 FYEKMQ (reference sequence). CDR3 in amino acids: CASSSGLAGDYEQYF. The CDR3 coding sequence is TGTGCCAGCAGCTCTGGACTAGCGGGCGACTACGAGCAGTACTTC. Full variable domain (outside the CDR3, taken from reference TRBV13 and TRBJ2-7): AAGVIQSPRHLIKEKRETATLKCYPIPRHDTVYWYQQGPGQDPQFLISFYEKMQSDKGSIPDRFSAQQFSDYHSELNMSSLELGDSALYFCASSSGLAGDYEQYFGPGTRLTVT.

This sequence joins TRBV21-1 and TRBJ2-3; TRBD2, as called in the table, went unchecked against the DNA. TRBV21-1 is a documented pseudogene. CDR3 length: 14 amino acids. Here the CDR3 DNA reads TGTGCCAGCAGCAAGAAGACGGGGGCAGATACGCAGTATTTT. This translates into CASSKKTGADTQYF.

V gene TRBV28 combines with J gene TRBJ2-5, with 10 positions matching TRBD1. The trim removed 8 bases at V and 6 bases at J, leaving 9 bases unmatched. Germline-derived CDR1 and CDR2 are MDHEN and SYDVKM. The CDR3 length is 14 residues. This CDR3 is CASRPGTGVKTQYF. The CDR3 region has the DNA TGTGCCAGCCGACCAGGGACAGGGGTAAAGACCCAGTACTTC.

The gene calls are TRBV5-1 and TRBJ1-6; D ambiguous. Germline V gene data show CDR1 as SGHRS and CDR2 as YFSETQ. Trimming stripped 0 bases from V and 6 bases from J, with 7 bases between. This CDR3 has 14 amino acids. CDR3 loop: CASSLERPNSPLHF. CDR3 bases: TGCGCCAGCAGCTTGGAGAGGCCTAATTCACCCCTCCACTTT. The entire variable domain, with the rest obtained from reference TRBV5-1 and TRBJ1-6, is as follows: KAGVTQTPRYLIKTRGQQVTLSCSPISGHRSVSWYQQTPGQGLQFLFEYFSETQRNKGNFPGRFSGRQFSNSRSEMNVSTLELGDSALYLCASSLERPNSPLHFGNGTRLTVT.

For the CDR3, the DNA is TGTGCCAGCAGTCGTGGACAGTCCAGCTCCTACGAGCAGTACTTC. Its protein is CASSRGQSSSYEQYF. The rearrangement joins TRBV11-3 to TRBJ2-7, with D perhaps TRBD1 (6 bases). Between the trimmed V and J ends, which lost 6 bases and 0 bases, there was a span of 15 bases. The germline V gene encodes CDR1 SGHNT and CDR2 YENEEA. This CDR3 has 15 amino acids. The full variable domain, in which reference TRBV11-3 and TRBJ2-7 provide the parts outside the CDR3, is EAGVVQSPRYKIIEKKQPVAFWCNPISGHNTLYWYLQNLGQGPELLIRYENEEAVDDSQLPKDRFSAERLKGVDSTLKIQPAELGDSAVYLCASSRGQSSSYEQYFGPGTRLTVT.

This clone occurred a few times. V gene TRBV21-1 combines with J gene TRBJ2-1; the table gives TRBD1 as D, unverified against the DNA. TRBV21-1 is a recognized pseudogene. The CDR3 loop spans 16 amino acids. The CDR3 region has the DNA TGTGCCAGCAGCAAAGTAAGACAGGGGGCGGGCAATGAGCAGTTCTTC. This translates into CASSKVRQGAGNEQFF.

This clone was observed a few times. V is TRBV28 and J is TRBJ2-7; no clear D. The CDR3 is made up of 12 amino acids. CDR1 and CDR2 from the germline V gene are MDHEN and SYDVKM. V gave up 2 bases and J gave up 5 bases, with 7 bases separating them. CDR3 coding DNA: TGTGCCAGCAGTTTAGCTAGAGACGAGCAGTACTTC. It translates to CASSLARDEQYF.

This clone was seen once. The rearrangement joins TRBV19 to TRBJ2-1, with 11 bases identical to TRBD1. This CDR3 contains 14 residues. V trimming: 6 bases; J trimming: 10 bases; junction bases outside the gene matches: 8. Per germline, CDR1 LNHDA and CDR2 SQIVND (reference sequence). The CDR3 sequence: CASSGTGGLGEQFF. For the CDR3, the DNA is TGTGCCAGTAGCGGGACAGGGGGATTAGGAGAGCAGTTCTTC.

The rearrangement joins TRBV5-1 to TRBJ1-3; D is possibly TRBD1 (6 bases). The V end lost 3 bases, the J end lost 4 bases, and 11 bases lay between the germline ends. This CDR3 spans 14 amino acids. In germline, CDR1 is SGHRS, CDR2 YFSETQ. CDR3 in DNA: TGCGCCAGCAGCTCGGGACAACCGGGAAACACCATATATTTT. It translates to CASSSGQPGNTIYF.